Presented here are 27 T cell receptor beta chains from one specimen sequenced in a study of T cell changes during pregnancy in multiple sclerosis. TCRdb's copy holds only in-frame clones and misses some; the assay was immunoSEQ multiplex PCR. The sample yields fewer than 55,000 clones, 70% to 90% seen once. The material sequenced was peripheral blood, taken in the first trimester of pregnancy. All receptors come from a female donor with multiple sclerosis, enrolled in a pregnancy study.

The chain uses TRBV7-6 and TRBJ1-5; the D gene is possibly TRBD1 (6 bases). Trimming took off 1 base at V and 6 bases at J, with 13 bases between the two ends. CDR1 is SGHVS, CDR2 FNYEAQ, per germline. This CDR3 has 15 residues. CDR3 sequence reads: CASSLDTGFSQPQHF. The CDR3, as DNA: TGTGCCAGCAGCTTAGATACAGGGTTTAGTCAGCCCCAGCATTTT.

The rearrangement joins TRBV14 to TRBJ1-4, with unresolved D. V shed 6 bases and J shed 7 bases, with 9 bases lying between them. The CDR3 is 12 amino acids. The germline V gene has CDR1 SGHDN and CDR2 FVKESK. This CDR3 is CASSHSGEKLFF. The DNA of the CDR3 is TGTGCCAGCAGTCACAGCGGTGAAAAACTGTTTTTT.

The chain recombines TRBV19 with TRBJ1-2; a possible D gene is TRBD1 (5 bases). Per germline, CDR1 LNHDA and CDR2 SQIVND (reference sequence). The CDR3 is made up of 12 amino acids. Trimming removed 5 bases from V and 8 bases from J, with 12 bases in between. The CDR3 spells CASSATGGGYTF. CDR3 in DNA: TGTGCCAGTAGTGCAACAGGCGGCGGCTACACCTTC. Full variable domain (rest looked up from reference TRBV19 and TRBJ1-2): DGGITQSPKYLFRKEGQNVTLSCEQNLNHDAMYWYRQDPGQGLRLIYYSQIVNDFQKGDIAEGYSVSREKKESFPLTVTSAQKNPTAFYLCASSATGGGYTFGSGTRLTVV.

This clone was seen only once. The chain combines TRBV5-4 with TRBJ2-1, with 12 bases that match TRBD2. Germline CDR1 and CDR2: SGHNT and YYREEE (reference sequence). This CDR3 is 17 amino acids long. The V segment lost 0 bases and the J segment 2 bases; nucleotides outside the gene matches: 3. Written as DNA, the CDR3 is TGTGCCAGCAGCTTGGAGGCTAGCGGGGGGGCCTACAATGAGCAGTTCTTC. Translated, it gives CASSLEASGGAYNEQFF.

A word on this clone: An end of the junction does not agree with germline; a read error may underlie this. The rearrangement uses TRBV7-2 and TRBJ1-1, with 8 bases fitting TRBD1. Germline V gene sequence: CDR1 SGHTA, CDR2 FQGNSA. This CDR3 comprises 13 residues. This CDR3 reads CASSQNAGTGVSF. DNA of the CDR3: TGTGCCAGCAGCCAAAATGCCGGGACAGGAGTAAGCTTT.

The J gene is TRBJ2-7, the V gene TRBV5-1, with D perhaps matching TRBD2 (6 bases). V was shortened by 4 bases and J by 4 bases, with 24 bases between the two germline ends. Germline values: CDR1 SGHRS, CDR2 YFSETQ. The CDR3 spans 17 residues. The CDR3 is CASSRTTSPTQGYEQYF. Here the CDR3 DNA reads TGCGCCAGCAGCCGAACTACTAGCCCCACGCAGGGATACGAGCAGTACTTC.

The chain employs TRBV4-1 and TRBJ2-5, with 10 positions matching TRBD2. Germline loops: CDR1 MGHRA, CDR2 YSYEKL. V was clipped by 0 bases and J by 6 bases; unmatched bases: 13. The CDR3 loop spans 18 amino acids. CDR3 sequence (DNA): TGCGCCAGCAGCCAAGAAGAACTAGCGGGGCTCCGGCGGAAGACCCAGTACTTC. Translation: CASSQEELAGLRRKTQYF.

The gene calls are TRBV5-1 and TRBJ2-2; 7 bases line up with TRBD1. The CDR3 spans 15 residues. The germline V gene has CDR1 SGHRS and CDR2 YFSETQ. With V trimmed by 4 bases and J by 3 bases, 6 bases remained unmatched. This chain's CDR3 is CASSEGQQDTGELFF. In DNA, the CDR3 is TGCGCCAGCAGCGAGGGACAGCAAGACACCGGGGAGCTGTTTTTT.

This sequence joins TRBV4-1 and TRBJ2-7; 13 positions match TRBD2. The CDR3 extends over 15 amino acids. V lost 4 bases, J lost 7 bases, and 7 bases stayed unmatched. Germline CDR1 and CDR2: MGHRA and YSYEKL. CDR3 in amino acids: CASSPLAGGRREQYF. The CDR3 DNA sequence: TGCGCCAGCAGCCCACTAGCGGGGGGGCGGCGGGAGCAGTACTTC.

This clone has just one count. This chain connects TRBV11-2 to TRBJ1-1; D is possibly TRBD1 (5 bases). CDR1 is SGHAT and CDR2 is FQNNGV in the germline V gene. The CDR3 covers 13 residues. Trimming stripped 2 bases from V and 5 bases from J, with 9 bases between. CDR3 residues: CASSLWGETEAFF. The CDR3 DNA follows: TGTGCCAGCAGCTTATGGGGCGAGACTGAAGCTTTCTTT.

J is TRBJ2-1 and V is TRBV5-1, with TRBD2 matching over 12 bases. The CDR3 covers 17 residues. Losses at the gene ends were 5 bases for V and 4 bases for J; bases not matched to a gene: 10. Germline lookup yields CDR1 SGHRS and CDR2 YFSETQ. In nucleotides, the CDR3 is TGCGCCAGCAGTCCTAGCGGGGGGGCCCATCTGTACAATGAGCAGTTCTTC. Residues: CASSPSGGAHLYNEQFF. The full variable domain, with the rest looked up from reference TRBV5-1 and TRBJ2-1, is KAGVTQTPRYLIKTRGQQVTLSCSPISGHRSVSWYQQTPGQGLQFLFEYFSETQRNKGNFPGRFSGRQFSNSRSEMNVSTLELGDSALYLCASSPSGGAHLYNEQFFGPGTRLTVL.

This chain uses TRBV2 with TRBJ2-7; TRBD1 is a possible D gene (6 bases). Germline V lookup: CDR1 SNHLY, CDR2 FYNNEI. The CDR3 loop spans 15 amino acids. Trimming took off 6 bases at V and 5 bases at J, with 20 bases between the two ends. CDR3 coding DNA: TGTGCCAGCAGCCCGACCGGGACAATCATCCACGAGCAGTACTTC. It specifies CASSPTGTIIHEQYF.

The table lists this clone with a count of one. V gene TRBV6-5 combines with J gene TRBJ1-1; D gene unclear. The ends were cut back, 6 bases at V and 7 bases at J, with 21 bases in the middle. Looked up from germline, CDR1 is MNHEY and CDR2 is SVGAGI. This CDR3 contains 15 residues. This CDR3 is CASRHPRDRAYEAFF. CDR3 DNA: TGTGCCAGCAGACACCCCCGGGATCGAGCCTATGAAGCTTTCTTT.

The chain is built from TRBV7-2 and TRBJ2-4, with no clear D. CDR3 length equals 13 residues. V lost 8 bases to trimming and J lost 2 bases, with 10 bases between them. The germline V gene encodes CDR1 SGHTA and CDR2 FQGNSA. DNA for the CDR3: TGTGCCAGCGGAAGGAGTTCCAAAAACATTCAGTACTTC. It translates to CASGRSSKNIQYF.

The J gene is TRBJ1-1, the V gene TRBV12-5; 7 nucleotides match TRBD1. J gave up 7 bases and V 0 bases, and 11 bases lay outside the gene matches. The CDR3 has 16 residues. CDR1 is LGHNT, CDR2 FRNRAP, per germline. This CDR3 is CASGLVQGPKRSEAFF. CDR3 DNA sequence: TGTGCTAGTGGTTTGGTACAGGGGCCGAAACGTAGTGAAGCTTTCTTT.

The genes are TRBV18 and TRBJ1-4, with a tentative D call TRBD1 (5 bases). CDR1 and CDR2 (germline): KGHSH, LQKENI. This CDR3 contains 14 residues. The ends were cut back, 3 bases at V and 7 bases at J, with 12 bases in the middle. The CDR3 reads CASSPEGNREKLFF. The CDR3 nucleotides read TGTGCCAGCTCACCGGAGGGGAACCGTGAAAAACTGTTTTTT.

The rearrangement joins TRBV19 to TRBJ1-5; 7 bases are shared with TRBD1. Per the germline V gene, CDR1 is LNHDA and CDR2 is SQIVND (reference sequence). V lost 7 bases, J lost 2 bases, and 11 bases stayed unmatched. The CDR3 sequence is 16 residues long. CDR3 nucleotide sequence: TGTGCCAGTACCTATGAGGGGGCGAGGGGCAATCAGCCCCAGCATTTT. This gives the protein CASTYEGARGNQPQHF.

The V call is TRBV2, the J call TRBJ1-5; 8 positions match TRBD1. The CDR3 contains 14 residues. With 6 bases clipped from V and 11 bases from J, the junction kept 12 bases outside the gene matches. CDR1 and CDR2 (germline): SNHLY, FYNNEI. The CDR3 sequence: CASRLDRGHGAQHF. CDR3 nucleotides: TGTGCCAGCAGACTCGACAGGGGCCACGGGGCCCAGCATTTT.

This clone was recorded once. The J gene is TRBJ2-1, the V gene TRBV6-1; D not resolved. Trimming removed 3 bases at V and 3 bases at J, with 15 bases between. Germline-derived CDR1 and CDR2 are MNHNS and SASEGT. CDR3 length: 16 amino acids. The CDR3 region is CASSDAVPENYNEQFF. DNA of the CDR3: TGTGCCAGCAGTGACGCCGTACCAGAAAACTACAATGAGCAGTTCTTC.

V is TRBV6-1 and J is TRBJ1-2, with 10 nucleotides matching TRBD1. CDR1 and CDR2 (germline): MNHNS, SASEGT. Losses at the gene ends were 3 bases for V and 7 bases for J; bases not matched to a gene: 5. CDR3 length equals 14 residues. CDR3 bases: TGTGCCAGCAGTGAGACAGGGGGCTTGTTTGGCTACACCTTC. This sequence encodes CASSETGGLFGYTF.

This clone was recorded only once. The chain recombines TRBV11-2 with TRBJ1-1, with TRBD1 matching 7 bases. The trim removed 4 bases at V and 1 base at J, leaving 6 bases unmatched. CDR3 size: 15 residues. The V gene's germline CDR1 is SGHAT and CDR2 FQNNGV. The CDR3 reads CASSSDRDGNTEAFF. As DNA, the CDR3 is TGTGCCAGCAGCTCCGACAGGGATGGGAACACTGAAGCTTTCTTT.

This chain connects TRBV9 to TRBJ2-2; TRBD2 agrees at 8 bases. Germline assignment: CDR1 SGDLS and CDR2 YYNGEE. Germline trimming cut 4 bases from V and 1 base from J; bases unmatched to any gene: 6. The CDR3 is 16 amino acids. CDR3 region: CASSPGGTENTGELFF. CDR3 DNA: TGTGCCAGCAGCCCGGGGGGGACGGAGAACACCGGGGAGCTGTTTTTT.

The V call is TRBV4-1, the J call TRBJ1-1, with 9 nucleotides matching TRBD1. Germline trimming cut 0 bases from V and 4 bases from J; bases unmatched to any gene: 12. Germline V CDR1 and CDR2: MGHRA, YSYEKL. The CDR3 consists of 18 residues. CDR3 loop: CASSQDMASTGGFTEAFF. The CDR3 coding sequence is TGCGCCAGCAGCCAAGATATGGCTTCGACAGGGGGGTTCACTGAAGCTTTCTTT.

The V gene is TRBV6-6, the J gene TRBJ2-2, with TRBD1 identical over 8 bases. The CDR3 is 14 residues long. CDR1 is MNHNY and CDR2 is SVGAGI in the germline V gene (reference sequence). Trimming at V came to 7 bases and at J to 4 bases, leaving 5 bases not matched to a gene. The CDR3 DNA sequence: TGTGCCAGCATCCAGACAGGGGTCACCGGGGAGCTGTTTTTT. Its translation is CASIQTGVTGELFF.

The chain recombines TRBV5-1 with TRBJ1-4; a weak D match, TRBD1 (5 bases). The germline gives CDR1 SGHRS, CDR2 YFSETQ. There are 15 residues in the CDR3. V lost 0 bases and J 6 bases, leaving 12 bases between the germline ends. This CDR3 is CASSLGGQTYEKLFF. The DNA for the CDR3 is TGCGCCAGCAGCTTGGGGGGCCAGACGTATGAAAAACTGTTTTTT.

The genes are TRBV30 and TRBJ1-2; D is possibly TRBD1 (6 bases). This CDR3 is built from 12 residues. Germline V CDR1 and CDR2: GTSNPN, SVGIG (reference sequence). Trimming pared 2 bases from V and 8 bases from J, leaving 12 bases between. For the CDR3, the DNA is TGTGCCTGGAGTTCTGGGGGCCCAGGCTACACCTTC. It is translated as CAWSSGGPGYTF.

For the CDR3, the DNA is TGCGCCAGCAGCTCTCAGATGAACACTGAAGCTTTCTTT. Encoded protein: CASSSQMNTEAFF. The V call is TRBV5-1, the J call TRBJ1-1, with D hard to call. In germline, CDR1 is SGHRS, CDR2 YFSETQ. CDR3 length equals 13 residues. V was shortened by 3 bases and J by 0 bases, with 6 bases between the two germline ends.